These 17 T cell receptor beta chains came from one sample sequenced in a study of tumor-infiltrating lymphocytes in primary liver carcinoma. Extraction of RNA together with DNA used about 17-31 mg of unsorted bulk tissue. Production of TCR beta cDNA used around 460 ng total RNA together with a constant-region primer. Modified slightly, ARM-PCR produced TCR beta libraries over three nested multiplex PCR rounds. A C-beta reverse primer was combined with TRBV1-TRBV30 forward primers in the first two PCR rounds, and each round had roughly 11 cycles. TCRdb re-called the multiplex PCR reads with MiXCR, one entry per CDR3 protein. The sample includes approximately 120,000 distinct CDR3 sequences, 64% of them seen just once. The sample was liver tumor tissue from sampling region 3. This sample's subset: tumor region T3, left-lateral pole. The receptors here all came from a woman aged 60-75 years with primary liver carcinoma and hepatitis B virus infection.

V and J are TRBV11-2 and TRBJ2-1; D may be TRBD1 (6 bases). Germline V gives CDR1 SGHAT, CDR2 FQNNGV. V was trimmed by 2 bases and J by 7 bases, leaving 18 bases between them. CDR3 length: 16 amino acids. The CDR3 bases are TGTGCCAGCAGCTTAAGTATGGGAACAGGGTATAATGAGCAGTTCTTC. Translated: CASSLSMGTGYNEQFF. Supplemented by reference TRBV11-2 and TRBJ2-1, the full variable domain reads EAGVAQSPRYKIIEKRQSVAFWCNPISGHATLYWYQQILGQGPKLLIQFQNNGVVDDSQLPKDRFSAERLKGVDSTLKIQPAKLEDSAVYLCASSLSMGTGYNEQFFGPGTRLTVL.

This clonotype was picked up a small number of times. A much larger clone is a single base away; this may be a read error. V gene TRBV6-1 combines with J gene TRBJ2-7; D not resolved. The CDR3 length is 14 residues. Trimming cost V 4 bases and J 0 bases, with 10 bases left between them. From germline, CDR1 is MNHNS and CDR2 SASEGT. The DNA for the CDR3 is TGTGCCAGCAGTGCTAGAGAGGCCTCCTACGAGCAGTACTTC. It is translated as CASSAREASYEQYF.

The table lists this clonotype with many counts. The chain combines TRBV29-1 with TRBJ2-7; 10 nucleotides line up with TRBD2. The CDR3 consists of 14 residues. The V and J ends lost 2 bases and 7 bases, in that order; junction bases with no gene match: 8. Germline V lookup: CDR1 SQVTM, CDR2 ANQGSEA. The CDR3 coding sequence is TGCAGCGTTGAACTGCCTAGCGGGAGTGGTGAGCAGTACTTC. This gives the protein CSVELPSGSGEQYF.

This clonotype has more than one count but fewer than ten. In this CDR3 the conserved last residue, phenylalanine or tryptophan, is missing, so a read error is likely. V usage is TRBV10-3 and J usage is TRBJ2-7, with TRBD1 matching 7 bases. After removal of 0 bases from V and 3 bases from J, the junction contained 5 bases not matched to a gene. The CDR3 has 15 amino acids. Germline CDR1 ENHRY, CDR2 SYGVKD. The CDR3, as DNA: TGTGCCATCAGTGAGTCGTACAGGGGTTTCTACGAGCAGTACTTA. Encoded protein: CAISESYRGFYEQYL.

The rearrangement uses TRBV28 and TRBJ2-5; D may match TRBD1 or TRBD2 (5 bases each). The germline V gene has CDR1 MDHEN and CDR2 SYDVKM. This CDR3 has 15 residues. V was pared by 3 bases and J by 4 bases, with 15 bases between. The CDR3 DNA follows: TGTGCCAGCAGTTTGTACGGGGCTAAGGGAGAGACCCAGTACTTC. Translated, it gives CASSLYGAKGETQYF.

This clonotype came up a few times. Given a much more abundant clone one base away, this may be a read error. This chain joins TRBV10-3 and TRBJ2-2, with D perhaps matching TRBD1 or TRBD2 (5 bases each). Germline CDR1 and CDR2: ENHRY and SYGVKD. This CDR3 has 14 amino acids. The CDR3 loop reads CATRGLVDTGKLFF. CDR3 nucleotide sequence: TGTGCCACTCGGGGCCTTGTGGACACCGGGAAGCTGTTTTTT.

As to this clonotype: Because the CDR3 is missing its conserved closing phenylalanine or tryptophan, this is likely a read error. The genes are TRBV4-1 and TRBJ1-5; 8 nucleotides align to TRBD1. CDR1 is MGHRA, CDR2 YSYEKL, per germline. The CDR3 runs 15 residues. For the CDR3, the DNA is TGCGCCAGCCGCCAGGTGGACAGGGCGGATCAGCCCCAGCATTCT. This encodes CASRQVDRADQPQHS.

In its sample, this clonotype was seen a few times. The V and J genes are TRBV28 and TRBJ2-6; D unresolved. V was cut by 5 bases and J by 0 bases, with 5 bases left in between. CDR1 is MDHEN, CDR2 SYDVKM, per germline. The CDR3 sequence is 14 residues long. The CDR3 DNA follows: TGTGCCAGCAGTCGCGCCTCTGGGGCCAACGTCCTGACTTTC. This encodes CASSRASGANVLTF.

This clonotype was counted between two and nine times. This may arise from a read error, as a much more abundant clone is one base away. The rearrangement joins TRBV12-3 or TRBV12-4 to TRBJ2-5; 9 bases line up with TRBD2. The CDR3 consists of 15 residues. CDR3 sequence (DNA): TGTGCCAGCAGTCCGAGGACTAGCGCTGAAGAGGCCCAGTACTTC. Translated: CASSPRTSAEEAQYF.

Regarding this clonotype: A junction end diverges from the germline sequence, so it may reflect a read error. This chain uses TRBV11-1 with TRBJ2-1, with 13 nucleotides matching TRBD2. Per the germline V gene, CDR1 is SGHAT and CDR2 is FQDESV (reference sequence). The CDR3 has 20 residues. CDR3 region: CTSSLSRAGLTSGRKNEQFF. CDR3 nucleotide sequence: TGTACCAGCAGCTTATCTCGTGCAGGGTTGACTAGCGGGAGGAAGAATGAGCAGTTCTTC.

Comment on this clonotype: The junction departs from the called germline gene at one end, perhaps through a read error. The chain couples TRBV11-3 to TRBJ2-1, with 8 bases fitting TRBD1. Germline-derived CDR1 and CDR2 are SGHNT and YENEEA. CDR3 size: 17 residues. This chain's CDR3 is CASSLFSDRGSYIEQFF. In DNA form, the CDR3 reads TGTGCAAGCAGCTTATTCTCTGACAGGGGATCCTACATTGAGCAGTTCTTC.

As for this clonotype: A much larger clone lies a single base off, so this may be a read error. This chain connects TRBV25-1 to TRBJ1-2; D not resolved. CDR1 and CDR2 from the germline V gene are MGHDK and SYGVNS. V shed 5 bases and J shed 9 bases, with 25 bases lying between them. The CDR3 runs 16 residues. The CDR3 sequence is CASSTSGEGRRVSYTF. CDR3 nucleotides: TGTGCCAGCAGTACCTCGGGCGAAGGCCGACGAGTTAGCTACACCTTC.

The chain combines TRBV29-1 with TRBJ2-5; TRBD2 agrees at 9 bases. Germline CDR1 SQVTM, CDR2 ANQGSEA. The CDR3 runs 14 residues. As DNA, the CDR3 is TGCATCGCTAAAACTAGCGGGCAACAAGAGACCCAGTACTTC. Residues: CIAKTSGQQETQYF.

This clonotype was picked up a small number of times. In DNA, the CDR3 is TGTGCCAGCAGTACCCCAGGGGGCAGGGGCTACACCTTC. Amino acid sequence: CASSTPGGRGYTF. The gene calls are TRBV28 and TRBJ1-2; 8 positions agree with TRBD1. After removal of 5 bases from V and 8 bases from J, the junction contained 7 bases not matched to a gene. This CDR3 is 13 amino acids long. Germline CDR1 MDHEN, CDR2 SYDVKM.

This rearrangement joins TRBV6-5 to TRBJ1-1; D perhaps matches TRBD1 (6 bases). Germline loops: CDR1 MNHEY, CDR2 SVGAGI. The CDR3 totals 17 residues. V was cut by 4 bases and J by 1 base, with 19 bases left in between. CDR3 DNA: TGTGCCAGCAGTTCCTCTACAGGGAGGAGGGGGAACACTGAAGCTTTCTTT. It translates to CASSSSTGRRGNTEAFF.

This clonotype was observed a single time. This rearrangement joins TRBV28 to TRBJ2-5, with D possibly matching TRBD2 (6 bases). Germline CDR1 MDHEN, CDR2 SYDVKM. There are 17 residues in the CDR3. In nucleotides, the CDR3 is TGTACCTGCAGAGGGACGGGCGGGGTACGGTACCAAGAGACCCAGTACTTC. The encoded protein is CTCRGTGGVRYQETQYF.

Written as DNA, the CDR3 is TGTGCCTGTAGCTGGGGCAGGGATTCACCCCTCCACTTT. Translating gives CACSWGRDSPLHF. The chain uses TRBV7-9 and TRBJ1-6; possible D gene TRBD1, 5 bases. V was shortened by 11 bases and J by 8 bases, with 16 bases between the two germline ends. The CDR3 is made up of 13 amino acids. Germline values: CDR1 SEHNR, CDR2 FQNEAQ (reference sequence). The full variable domain, in which reference TRBV7-9 and TRBJ1-6 provide the parts outside the CDR3, is DTGVSQNPRHKITKRGQNVTFRCDPISEHNRLYWYRQTLGQGPEFLTYFQNEAQLEKSRLLSDRFSAERPKGSFSTLEIQRTEQGDSAMYLCACSWGRDSPLHFGNGTRLTVT.